Below, one T cell receptor beta chain is given with its context. In its sample, this clone was seen a few times. Its specific antigen is unknown. There are no base qualities to consult, and no much larger clone falls within one base. The trial excluded patients who had a history of autoimmune disease or who were on systemic immunosuppression. Peripheral blood for TCR sequencing was collected from all dose cohorts at baseline, on cycle 4 day 1, and on cycle 7 day 1. Samples came from an open-label, multicenter, first-in-human phase I dose-escalation trial of ivuxolimab. Adults with locally advanced or metastatic head and neck squamous cell, hepatocellular, melanoma or renal cell carcinoma were enrolled in the trial. Before TCR sequencing, CD4+ T cells and CD8+ T cells from peripheral blood were sorted into separate populations. The germline V gene (reference sequence) supplies CDR1 MNHEY and CDR2 SMNVEV. V is pruned by 5 bases and J by 6 bases, leaving 6 bases of the junction without a gene match. The CDR3 numbers 13 residues from cysteine through phenylalanine. Only the CDR3 DNA is retained, 39 bases long and in frame from the first base.

This sample was taken from a study of OX40 agonist ivuxolimab in advanced cancers. Study-level background: Ivuxolimab, which targeted the costimulatory receptor OX40 (CD134), was an agonistic, fully human IgG2 monoclonal antibody. The purpose of peripheral TCRbeta sequencing was to test whether ivuxolimab changed TCR sequence diversity and led to clonal T-cell expansion. Prior anti-PD-1, anti-PD-L1 or anti-CTLA-4 therapy was permitted, and checkpoint inhibitors had been received by about 36% of dose-escalation patients. In the dose-escalation cohort, around four fifths of patients were male, and the mean age was 60 years with a range of 23 to 79. Intravenous ivuxolimab was administered to patients every 2 weeks at six dose levels: 0.01, 0.1, 0.3, 1.5, 3 and 10 mg/kg. The paper covers the monotherapy dose-escalation part of the phase I ivuxolimab trial, which included N ≈ 50 patients. Partial responses occurred in three dose-escalation patients: two with cutaneous melanoma and one with hepatocellular carcinoma. Of the 50 to 55 patients in dose escalation, some 20 had hepatocellular carcinoma, about 15 had melanoma, 9 had renal cell carcinoma and 9 had head and neck cancer.

Overall study outcomes, separate from this receptor: Which antigens the clonally expanded peripheral T cells were specific for was not determined. At doses from 0.1 to 3.0 mg/kg, clonal expansion was seen in both CD4+ and CD8+ blood T cells between baseline and week 6. Low levels of normalized T-cell clonal expansion were also seen in some patients who did not respond. After ivuxolimab, more expanded clones were found on average in CD8+ T cells than in CD4+ T cells. Partial responders in the 0.1-3.0 mg/kg groups had among the lowest normalized peripheral clonal expansion, especially among CD8+ T cells.

To sequence the TCRbeta CDR3 region, genomic DNA was isolated from the sorted cells. The immunoSEQ Assay was used to sequence the TCRbeta CDR3 regions. As stored in TCRdb, this immuneACCESS dataset retains in-frame rearrangements with V and J assigned. A fraction of the clones does not appear; measured against another copy, unresolved V genes explain less than half of the discrepancy, and the remainder lacks a known reason. The sample table records 90,000 to 95,000 clones; 84% of these occur just once. 0.95% to 1.3% of the sample is held by the ten biggest clonotypes. The receptor's source is an adult with an advanced solid tumor such as melanoma, head and neck, liver or kidney cancer. Here the chain combines TRBV27 and TRBJ1-2, with TRBD1 matching 7 junction bases. Sequenced here: CD4+ or CD8+ T cells sorted from blood, sampled in a trial of the OX40 agonist ivuxolimab. DNA sequence: TGTGCCAGCAGTAAGGGACAGCTCCATGGCTACACCTTC. This encodes CASSKGQLHGYTF.